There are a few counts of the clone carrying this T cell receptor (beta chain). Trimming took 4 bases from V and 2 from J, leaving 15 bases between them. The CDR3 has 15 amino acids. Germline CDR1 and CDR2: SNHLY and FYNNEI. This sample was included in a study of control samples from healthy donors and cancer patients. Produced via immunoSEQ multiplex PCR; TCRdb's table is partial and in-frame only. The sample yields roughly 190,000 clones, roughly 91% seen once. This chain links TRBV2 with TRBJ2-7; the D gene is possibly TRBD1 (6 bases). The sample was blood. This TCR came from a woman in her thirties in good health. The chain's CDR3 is CASSVAGVATYEQYF. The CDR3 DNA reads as TGTGCCAGCAGTGTTGCAGGGGTAGCAACCTACGAGCAGTACTTC.